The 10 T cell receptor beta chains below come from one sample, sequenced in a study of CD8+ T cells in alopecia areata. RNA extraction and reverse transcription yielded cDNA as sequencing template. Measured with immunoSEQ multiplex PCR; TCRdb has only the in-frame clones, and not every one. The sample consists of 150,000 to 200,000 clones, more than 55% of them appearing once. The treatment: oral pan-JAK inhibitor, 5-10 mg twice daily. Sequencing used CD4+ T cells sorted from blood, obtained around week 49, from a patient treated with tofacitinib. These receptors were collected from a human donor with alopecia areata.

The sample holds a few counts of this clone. For the CDR3, the DNA is TGCAGCGTTCCAGGACAGGGGACAACTAATGAAAAACTGTTTTTT. Its protein product is CSVPGQGTTNEKLFF. The chain uses TRBV29-1 and TRBJ1-4, with 9 nucleotides matching TRBD1. Germline V gene lookup returns CDR1 SQVTM and CDR2 ANQGSEA. This CDR3 is built from 15 residues. Losses at the gene ends were 5 bases for V and 0 bases for J; bases not matched to a gene: 4.

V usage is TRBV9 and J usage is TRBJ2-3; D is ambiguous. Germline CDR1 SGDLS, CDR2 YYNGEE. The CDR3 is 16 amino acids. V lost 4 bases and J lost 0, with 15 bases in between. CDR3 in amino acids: CASSHPSSRSTDTQYF. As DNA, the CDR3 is TGTGCCAGCAGCCATCCTTCGTCGAGAAGCACAGATACGCAGTATTTT.

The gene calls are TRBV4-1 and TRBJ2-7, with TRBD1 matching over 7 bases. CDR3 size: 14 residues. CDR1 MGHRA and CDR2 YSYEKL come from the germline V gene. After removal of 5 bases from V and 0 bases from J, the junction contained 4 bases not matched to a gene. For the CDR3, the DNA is TGCGCCAGCAGCAGCCGGACAGGCTCCTACGAGCAGTACTTC. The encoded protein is CASSSRTGSYEQYF.

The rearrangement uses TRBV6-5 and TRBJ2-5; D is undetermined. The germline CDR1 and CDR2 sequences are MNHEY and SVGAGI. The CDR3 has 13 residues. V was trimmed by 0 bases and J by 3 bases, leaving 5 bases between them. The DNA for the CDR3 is TGTGCCAGCAGTTACTCTGGCAAAGAGACCCAGTACTTC. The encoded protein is CASSYSGKETQYF.

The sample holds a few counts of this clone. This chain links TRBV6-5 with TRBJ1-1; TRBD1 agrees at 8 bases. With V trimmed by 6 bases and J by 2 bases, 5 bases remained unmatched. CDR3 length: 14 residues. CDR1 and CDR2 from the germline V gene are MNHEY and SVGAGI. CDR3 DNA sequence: TGTGCCAGCAGATGGACAGGGAGTAACACTGAAGCTTTCTTT. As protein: CASRWTGSNTEAFF.

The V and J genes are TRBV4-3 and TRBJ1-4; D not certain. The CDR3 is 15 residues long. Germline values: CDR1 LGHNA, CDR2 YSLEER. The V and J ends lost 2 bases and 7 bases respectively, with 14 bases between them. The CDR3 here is CASSQWKNLGEKLFF. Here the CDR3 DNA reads TGCGCCAGCAGCCAATGGAAGAACCTTGGTGAAAAACTGTTTTTT.

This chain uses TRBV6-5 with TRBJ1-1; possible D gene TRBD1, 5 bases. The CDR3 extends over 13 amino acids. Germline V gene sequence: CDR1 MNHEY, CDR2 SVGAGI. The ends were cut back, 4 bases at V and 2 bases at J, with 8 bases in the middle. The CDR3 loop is CASSWQGNTEAFF. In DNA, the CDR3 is TGTGCCAGCAGTTGGCAGGGTAACACTGAAGCTTTCTTT.

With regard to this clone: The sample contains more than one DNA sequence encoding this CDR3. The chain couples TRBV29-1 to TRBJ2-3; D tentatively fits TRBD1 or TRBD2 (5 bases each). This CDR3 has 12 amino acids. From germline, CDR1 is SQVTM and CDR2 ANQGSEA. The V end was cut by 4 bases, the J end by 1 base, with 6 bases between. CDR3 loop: CSVGGGTDTQYF. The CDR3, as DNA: TGCAGCGTTGGAGGGGGCACAGATACGCAGTATTTT.

CDR3 sequence: CAIKSGTADNSPLHF. DNA of the CDR3: TGTGCCATCAAATCCGGGACAGCCGATAATTCACCCCTCCACTTT. The gene calls are TRBV10-3 and TRBJ1-6; TRBD1 agrees at 7 bases. The CDR3 is made up of 15 amino acids. Germline assignment: CDR1 ENHRY and CDR2 SYGVKD. J gave up 5 bases and V 7 bases, and 8 bases lay outside the gene matches.

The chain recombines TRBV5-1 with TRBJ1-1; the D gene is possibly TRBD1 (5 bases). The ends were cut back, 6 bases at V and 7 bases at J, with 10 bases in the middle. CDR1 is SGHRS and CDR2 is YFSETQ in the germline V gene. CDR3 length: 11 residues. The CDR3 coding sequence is TGCGCCAGCACCCAGGGACTTGAAGCTTTCTTT. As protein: CASTQGLEAFF.